The entry below gives a single TCR beta chain sequence along with its context. The germline V gene has CDR1 LNHDA and CDR2 SQIVND (reference sequence). The CDR3 is 16 residues long. Trimming removed 6 bases from V and 2 bases from J, with 18 bases in between. This specimen comes from a study of blood T cell repertoires in COVID-19. Overall study: Acute-phase and convalescent COVID-19 samples originated in the United States, Italy and Spain. Nucleic acid was either cDNA or gDNA, and it came from T cells, B-cell-depleted T cells, or PBMCs.

Per the study methods: Scientists estimated how many nucleated cells there were by amplifying reference gene primers. Profiled with immunoSEQ multiplex PCR; TCRdb holds only in-frame clones, not every one. The DNA gave D and trimming, while V, J and clone size come from that table. The sample lists around 130,000 clones; around four fifths were seen once. Sequencing was carried out using peripheral blood. This chain joins TRBV19 and TRBJ2-3, with D possibly being TRBD2 (6 bases). This receptor was taken from a man aged 35-49 years with active or convalescent COVID-19. CDR3 region: CASRWRGVGSTDTQYF. In DNA, the CDR3 is TGTGCCAGTAGATGGCGGGGTGTAGGTTCCACAGATACGCAGTATTTT.